The rows below give T cell receptor beta chains drawn from one sample of a study of T cell repertoires in cytomegalovirus infection. Each CDR3 protein is one row after TCRdb ran MiXCR on the reads. The table has about 600,000 distinct CDR3 sequences, 24% seen once. Source material: CD8+ T cells from PBMCs. The origin of the receptors is a human donor in good health (CMV status not recorded). Some clones in this sample may be carry-over from other donors' samples. CDR3s include the opening cysteine and the closing phenylalanine or tryptophan. A D gene is named only where the DNA matches it firmly. A row's size may be missing; if present it is once, few, many or a size class.

D gene: NA; V gene: TRBV7-9; clone size: few; J gene: TRBJ1-1; CDR3 protein: CASSHVRGQNTEAFF; CDR3 DNA: TGTGCCAGCAGCCACGTCAGGGGACAGAACACTGAAGCTTTCTTT
D gene: NA; V gene: TRBV7-6; clone size: NA; J gene: TRBJ2-5; CDR3 protein: CASSPSMETQYF; CDR3 DNA: TGTGCCAGCAGCCCTAGTATGGAGACCCAGTACTTC
D gene: TRBD1; V gene: TRBV28; clone size: few; J gene: TRBJ2-7; CDR3 protein: CASSYQTGGYYEQYF; CDR3 DNA: TGTGCCAGCAGTTATCAGACAGGGGGATATTACGAGCAGTACTTC
D gene: NA; V gene: TRBV6-2/TRBV6-3; clone size: once; J gene: TRBJ1-2; CDR3 protein: CASSPSEDPIYGYTF; CDR3 DNA: TGTGCCAGCAGCCCTTCAGAGGATCCGATCTATGGCTACACCTTC
D gene: NA; V gene: TRBV4-1; clone size: NA; J gene: TRBJ2-3; CDR3 protein: CASSQDTVDTQYF; CDR3 DNA: TGCGCCAGCAGCCAAGATACTGTCGATACGCAGTATTTT
D gene: TRBD1; V gene: TRBV27; clone size: few; J gene: TRBJ2-5; CDR3 protein: CASKEGQGAAETQYF; CDR3 DNA: TGTGCCAGCAAAGAGGGACAGGGGGCGGCGGAGACCCAGTACTTC
D gene: NA; V gene: TRBV20-1; clone size: NA; J gene: TRBJ2-1; CDR3 protein: CSASGDVKSYNEQFF; CDR3 DNA: TGCAGTGCTAGCGGGGATGTCAAATCCTACAATGAGCAGTTCTTC
D gene: TRBD1; V gene: TRBV6-5; clone size: many; J gene: TRBJ2-1; CDR3 protein: CASSYTGQGWEQFF; CDR3 DNA: TGTGCCAGCAGTTACACGGGACAGGGTTGGGAGCAGTTCTTC
D gene: NA; V gene: TRBV6-5; clone size: few; J gene: TRBJ1-5; CDR3 protein: CASSITPGINQPQHF; CDR3 DNA: TGTGCCAGCAGCATTACCCCAGGGATTAATCAGCCCCAGCATTTT
D gene: TRBD2; V gene: TRBV12-3/TRBV12-4; clone size: many; J gene: TRBJ2-1; CDR3 protein: CASSAQGSGNEQFF; CDR3 DNA: TGTGCCAGCAGCGCCCAGGGTAGCGGGAATGAGCAGTTCTTC
D gene: TRBD1; V gene: TRBV28; clone size: many; J gene: TRBJ1-1; CDR3 protein: CASSPGQGNLITEAFF; CDR3 DNA: TGTGCCAGCAGTCCGGGACAGGGAAATTTGATCACTGAAGCTTTCTTT
D gene: NA; V gene: TRBV29-1; clone size: few; J gene: TRBJ2-3; CDR3 protein: CSVEGGQQADTQYF; CDR3 DNA: TGCAGCGTTGAGGGGGGACAGCAGGCAGATACGCAGTATTTT
D gene: TRBD1; V gene: TRBV5-6; clone size: NA; J gene: TRBJ2-1; CDR3 protein: CASSSLPRQGWYNEQFF; CDR3 DNA: TGTGCCAGCAGCTCTTTACCAAGACAGGGATGGTACAATGAGCAGTTCTTC
D gene: TRBD1; V gene: TRBV6-1; clone size: many; J gene: TRBJ2-2; CDR3 protein: CASSHGQGESGELFF; CDR3 DNA: TGTGCCAGCAGTCATGGACAGGGGGAGTCCGGGGAGCTGTTTTTT
D gene: NA; V gene: TRBV4-1; clone size: NA; J gene: TRBJ1-4; CDR3 protein: CASSQNVGANEKLFF; CDR3 DNA: TGCGCCAGCAGCCAAAACGTCGGAGCTAATGAAAAACTGTTTTTT
D gene: NA; V gene: TRBV6-2/TRBV6-3; clone size: few; J gene: TRBJ1-1; CDR3 protein: CASTNGGARGEAFF; CDR3 DNA: TGTGCCAGCACCAACGGGGGGGCCCGGGGTGAAGCTTTCTTT